The 22 T cell receptor beta chains below all came from one sample that was sequenced in a study of blood T cells in healthy people across ages. Using a J-beta primer mix together with a sample-barcoded 5' primer, a second PCR was run for roughly 6 to 12 cycles. One entry per CDR3 protein results from TCRdb running MiXCR on the 5' RACE reads. The table records approximately 1.5 million distinct CDR3 sequences, about 31% of them present only once. Sequencing input: blood. The receptors shown here come from a woman aged 30 to 39 in good health.

The chain links TRBV27 to TRBJ1-2; unclear D gene. Germline CDR1 reads MNHEY; CDR2 reads SMNVEV (reference sequence). The V end lost 3 bases, the J end lost 2 bases, and 10 bases lay between the germline ends. This CDR3 comprises 14 residues. The CDR3 loop reads CASSFIPSNYGYTF. CDR3 nucleotides: TGTGCCAGCAGTTTCATCCCCTCAAACTATGGCTACACCTTC.

The CDR3 here is CASSQGRGIGGYTF. The CDR3 nucleotides are TGTGCCAGCAGCCAAGGAAGGGGAATCGGGGGCTACACCTTC. V and J are TRBV3-1 and TRBJ1-2, with a possible D match to TRBD1 (5 bases). Trimming cost V 1 base and J 8 bases, with 14 bases left between them. The CDR3 runs to 14 residues. CDR1 and CDR2 from the germline V gene are LGHDT and YNNKEL (reference sequence).

This CDR3 reads CSAPLAGSKEKLFF. CDR3 nucleotides: TGCAGTGCCCCGTTGGCAGGGTCGAAGGAAAAACTGTTTTTT. The V call is TRBV20-1, the J call TRBJ1-4, with TRBD1 as a possible D gene (5 bases). Germline CDR1 DFQATT, CDR2 SNEGSKA (reference sequence). This CDR3 region has 14 residues. V was shortened by 6 bases and J by 8 bases, with 19 bases between the two germline ends.

This clonotype was counted between two and nine times. V gene TRBV4-1 combines with J gene TRBJ2-5; 8 bases match TRBD2. CDR1 MGHRA and CDR2 YSYEKL come from the germline V gene. Trimming took 3 bases from V and 7 from J; bases not matched to a gene: 16. This CDR3 is 17 amino acids long. The CDR3 is CASSQTVSGIPGGTQYF. CDR3 in DNA: TGCGCCAGCAGCCAGACGGTTAGCGGGATTCCTGGGGGGACCCAGTACTTC.

The rearrangement links TRBV24-1 to TRBJ1-5; maybe TRBD1 (5 bases). Between the trimmed V and J ends, which lost 1 base and 1 base, there was a span of 7 bases. CDR1 is KGHDR and CDR2 is SFDVKD in the germline V gene. The CDR3 is 15 residues long. CDR3 DNA: TGTGCCACCAGTGATTTAGGGGACAGCAATCAGCCCCAGCATTTT. It translates to CATSDLGDSNQPQHF.

This clonotype has only a few counts. Germline and junction disagree at one end, which may indicate a read error. The CDR3 DNA is TGTGCCAGCAGTTTATACATCAAGGGCGGCTCAGATGCGCAGTATTTT. Translation: CASSLYIKGGSDAQYF. The V gene is TRBV28, the J gene TRBJ2-3; no clear D gene. The germline V gene encodes CDR1 MDHEN and CDR2 SYDVKM. The CDR3 totals 16 residues.

V and J are TRBV7-8 and TRBJ1-4, with D possibly TRBD1 on 6 matching bases. Trimming took off 6 bases at V and 1 base at J, with 21 bases between the two ends. The CDR3 has 18 amino acids. The germline V gene has CDR1 SGHVS and CDR2 FQNEAQ. The CDR3 is CASSFNRRRGETNEKLFF. The CDR3, as DNA: TGTGCCAGCAGTTTTAACCGCCGAAGGGGGGAAACTAATGAAAAACTGTTTTTT.

This clonotype was counted only a few times. The CDR3 protein is CASSTKDRSSQYF. The CDR3 region has the DNA TGTGCCAGCAGTACCAAGGACAGATCATCGCAGTACTTC. V is TRBV28 and J is TRBJ2-7, with D possibly TRBD1 on 6 matching bases. Trimming removed 5 bases at V and 9 bases at J, with 17 bases between. Germline V CDR1 and CDR2: MDHEN, SYDVKM. The CDR3 is 13 residues long.

This clonotype was found many times. V gene TRBV12-3 or TRBV12-4 combines with J gene TRBJ2-5; D is perhaps TRBD2 (5 bases). The CDR3 has 15 residues. Trimming took off 5 bases at V and 5 bases at J, with 18 bases between the two ends. The CDR3 here is CASSPRVAGDETQYF. The CDR3, as DNA: TGTGCCAGCAGTCCTCGGGTCGCGGGCGATGAGACCCAGTACTTC.

This clonotype was counted only a few times. The rearrangement uses TRBV29-1 and TRBJ2-3; D call uncertain. The CDR3 is 12 residues long. The V and J ends lost 7 bases and 2 bases respectively, with 10 bases between them. Germline CDR1 is SQVTM and CDR2 is ANQGSEA. CDR3 region: CSAGSHTDTQYF. For the CDR3, the DNA is TGCAGCGCAGGATCCCACACAGATACGCAGTATTTT.

Many counts were recorded for this clonotype. The gene calls are TRBV29-1 and TRBJ2-3, with a possible D match to TRBD1 (8 bases). Per the germline V gene, CDR1 is SQVTM and CDR2 is ANQGSEA. The CDR3 has 14 residues. With 6 bases removed from V and 2 bases from J, the gap between germline ends came to 15 bases. Written as DNA, the CDR3 is TGCAGCGTAGCGGGACAGGCCACCACAGATACGCAGTATTTT. Translation gives CSVAGQATTDTQYF.

This clonotype was counted many times. The rearrangement joins TRBV4-1 to TRBJ2-7; 9 positions agree with TRBD1. V lost 5 bases to trimming and J lost 7 bases; unmatched junction nucleotides: 15. Germline values: CDR1 MGHRA, CDR2 YSYEKL. This CDR3 has 16 residues. The CDR3 here is CASSSYPGQGRWEQYF. The CDR3 region has the DNA TGCGCCAGCAGCTCCTACCCGGGACAGGGAAGGTGGGAGCAGTACTTC.

The J gene is TRBJ2-7, the V gene TRBV27, with TRBD2 matching 10 bases. V lost 5 bases, J lost 4 bases, and 11 bases stayed unmatched. The germline V gene has CDR1 MNHEY and CDR2 SMNVEV (reference sequence). CDR3 size: 16 residues. The CDR3 here is CASSPQWTSGFYEQYF. The CDR3, as DNA: TGTGCCAGCAGTCCGCAATGGACTAGCGGATTTTACGAGCAGTACTTC.

The V gene is TRBV7-9, the J gene TRBJ1-5; the D gene is possibly TRBD1 (5 bases). V was cut by 0 bases and J by 7 bases, with 16 bases left in between. CDR1 is SEHNR and CDR2 is FQNEAQ in the germline V gene (reference sequence). The CDR3 consists of 16 residues. CDR3 nucleotide sequence: TGTGCCAGCAGCTTAGCGGGCAGGGAAGATATACAGCCCCAGCATTTT. This sequence encodes CASSLAGREDIQPQHF.

This clonotype was detected a few times. The genes are TRBV4-1 and TRBJ1-2; unclear D gene. Germline V gives CDR1 MGHRA, CDR2 YSYEKL. Trimming removed 1 base at V and 4 bases at J, with 13 bases between. The CDR3 is 15 residues long. CDR3 amino acids: CASSQGVNSPYGYTF. As DNA, the CDR3 is TGCGCCAGCAGCCAAGGGGTGAACAGCCCCTATGGCTACACCTTC.

V is TRBV10-2 and J is TRBJ2-5, with 8 positions matching TRBD1. The closer fit of TRBJ2-7 to the DNA end suggests the J call may be wrong. This CDR3 region has 13 residues. CDR1 and CDR2 (germline): WSHSY, SAAADI. For the CDR3, the DNA is TGCGCCAGCAGTGATCCAGGGGGCGCCGAGCAGTACTTC. Translation gives CASSDPGGAEQYF.

This clonotype was observed at least ten times. The CDR3 reads CSVEWGSPSYEQYF. The CDR3 DNA reads as TGCAGCGTTGAATGGGGCAGTCCGTCCTACGAGCAGTACTTC. This chain links TRBV29-1 with TRBJ2-7; TRBD1 might be the D (5 bases). Looked up from germline, CDR1 is SQVTM and CDR2 is ANQGSEA. The CDR3 has 14 residues. The V end lost 2 bases, the J end lost 1 base, and 12 bases lay between the germline ends.

This chain joins TRBV12-3 or TRBV12-4 and TRBJ1-1; possible D gene TRBD1, 5 bases. V was shortened by 3 bases and J by 7 bases, with 18 bases between the two germline ends. The CDR3 has 15 residues. The DNA of the CDR3 is TGTGCCAGCAGTTTTGCTCGGACATTGGGGATTGAAGCTTTCTTT. Amino acid sequence: CASSFARTLGIEAFF.

This clonotype was counted between two and nine times. The chain links TRBV6-2 or TRBV6-3 to TRBJ2-1, with D unresolved. Germline V gene lookup returns CDR1 MNHEY and CDR2 SVGEGT. The ends were cut back, 2 bases at V and 10 bases at J, with 9 bases in the middle. CDR3 size: 12 residues. The CDR3 DNA follows: TGTGCCAGCAGTTACGGGGTGTCCGAGCAGTTCTTC. Its protein is CASSYGVSEQFF.

V is TRBV3-1 and J is TRBJ1-6, with D hard to call. The V end lost 0 bases, the J end lost 2 bases, and 17 bases lay between the germline ends. Germline V CDR1 and CDR2: LGHDT, YNNKEL (reference sequence). This CDR3 spans 19 amino acids. CDR3 sequence: CASSQEGQRLRTYNSPLHF. CDR3 nucleotide sequence: TGTGCCAGCAGCCAAGAAGGTCAGAGGCTGAGGACCTATAATTCACCCCTCCACTTT.

This clonotype has just a few counts. The rearrangement uses TRBV15 and TRBJ1-5; no clear D. Germline CDR1 is LNHNV and CDR2 is YYDKDF (reference sequence). The CDR3 length is 14 residues. Trimming removed 5 bases at V and 3 bases at J, with 11 bases between. The CDR3 protein is CATSGGGFNQPQHF. The CDR3 DNA reads TGTGCCACCAGCGGCGGCGGATTCAATCAGCCCCAGCATTTT. Full variable domain (missing parts from reference TRBV15 and TRBJ1-5): DAMVIQNPRYQVTQFGKPVTLSCSQTLNHNVMYWYQQKSSQAPKLLFHYYDKDFNNEADTPDNFQSRRPNTSFCFLDIRSPGLGDTAMYLCATSGGGFNQPQHFGDGTRLSIL.

This clonotype has just one count. The rearrangement joins TRBV28 to TRBJ1-1, with D unclear. Germline V CDR1 and CDR2: MDHEN, SYDVKM. Trimming stripped 3 bases from V and 1 base from J, with 9 bases between. CDR3 length equals 14 residues. The CDR3 region is CASSLNAWNTEAFF. CDR3 in DNA: TGTGCCAGCAGTTTGAACGCTTGGAACACTGAAGCTTTCTTT. The complete variable domain, with remaining parts taken from reference TRBV28 and TRBJ1-1, reads DVKVTQSSRYLVKRTGEKVFLECVQDMDHENMFWYRQDPGLGLRLIYFSYDVKMKEKGDIPEGYSVSREKKERFSLILESASTNQTSMYLCASSLNAWNTEAFFGQGTRLTVV.